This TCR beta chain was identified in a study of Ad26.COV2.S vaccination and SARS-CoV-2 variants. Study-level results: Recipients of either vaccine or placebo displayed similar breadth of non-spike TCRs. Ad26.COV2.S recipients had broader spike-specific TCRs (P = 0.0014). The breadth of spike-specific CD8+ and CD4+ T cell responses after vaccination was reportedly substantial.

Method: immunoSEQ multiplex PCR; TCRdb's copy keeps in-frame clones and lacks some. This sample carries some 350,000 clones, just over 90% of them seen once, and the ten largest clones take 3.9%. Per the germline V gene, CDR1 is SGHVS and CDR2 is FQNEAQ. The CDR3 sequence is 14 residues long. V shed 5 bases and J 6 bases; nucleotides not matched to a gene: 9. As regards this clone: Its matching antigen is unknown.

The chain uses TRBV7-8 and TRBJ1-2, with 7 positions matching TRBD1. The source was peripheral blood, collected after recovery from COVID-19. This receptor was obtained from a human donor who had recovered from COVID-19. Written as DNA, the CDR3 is TGTGCCAGCAGCACCCGGACAGGCCCACATGGCTACACCTTC. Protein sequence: CASSTRTGPHGYTF.